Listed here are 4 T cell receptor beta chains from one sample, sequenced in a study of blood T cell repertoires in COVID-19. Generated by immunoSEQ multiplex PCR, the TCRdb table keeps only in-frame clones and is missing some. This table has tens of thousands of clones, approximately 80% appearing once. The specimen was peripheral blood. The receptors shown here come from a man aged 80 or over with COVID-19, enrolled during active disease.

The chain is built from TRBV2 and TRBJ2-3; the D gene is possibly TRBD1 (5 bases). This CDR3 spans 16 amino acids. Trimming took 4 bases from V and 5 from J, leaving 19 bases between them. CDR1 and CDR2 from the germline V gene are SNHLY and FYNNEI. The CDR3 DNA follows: TGTGCCAGCAGTGGACCTCAGGGCGGCCCGGGAGATACGCAGTATTTT. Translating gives CASSGPQGGPGDTQYF. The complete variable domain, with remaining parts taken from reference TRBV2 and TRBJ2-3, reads EPEVTQTPSHQVTQMGQEVILRCVPISNHLYFYWYRQILGQKVEFLVSFYNNEISEKSEIFDDQFSVERPDGSNFTLKIRSTKLEDSAMYFCASSGPQGGPGDTQYFGPGTRLTVL.

The CDR3 region has the DNA TGTGCCAGCTCACCACCGCCAAGCTTGGGAAACACCATATATTTT. Its translation: CASSPPPSLGNTIYF. The genes are TRBV18 and TRBJ1-3, with unresolved D. The V gene lost 0 bases and the J gene lost 4 bases, with 10 bases spanning the gap. CDR1 is KGHSH and CDR2 is LQKENI in the germline V gene. The CDR3 totals 15 residues.

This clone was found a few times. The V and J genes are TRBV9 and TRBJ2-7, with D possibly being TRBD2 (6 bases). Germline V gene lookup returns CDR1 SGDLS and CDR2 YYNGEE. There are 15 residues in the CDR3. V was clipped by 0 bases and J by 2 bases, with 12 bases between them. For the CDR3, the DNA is TGTGCCAGCAGCGTAGGGGAGGAGGGCCCCTACGAGCAGTACTTC. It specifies CASSVGEEGPYEQYF.

The CDR3 is CSVEVTGNYGYTF. Here the CDR3 DNA reads TGCAGCGTTGAGGTGACAGGCAACTATGGCTACACCTTC. The rearrangement uses TRBV29-1 and TRBJ1-2; D may be TRBD1 (6 bases). Trimming pared 3 bases from V and 2 bases from J, leaving 10 bases between. CDR3 size: 13 residues. Germline CDR1 is SQVTM and CDR2 is ANQGSEA.